Shown below are 31 T cell receptor beta chains from a single sample sequenced in a study of somatic mutations in cytotoxic T cells in rheumatoid arthritis. The assay was immunoSEQ multiplex PCR, and TCRdb's table has in-frame clones only and misses some. The top ten hold approximately 12% of the sample, which has 15,000 to 20,000 clones, roughly 80% seen once. The sequenced material came from CD8+ T cells sorted from blood. Receptor source: an adult with rheumatoid arthritis.

In this sample, this clone turned up a few times. The V call is TRBV28, the J call TRBJ1-4, with TRBD1 matching 10 bases. The J segment lost 8 bases and the V segment lost 6 bases, leaving 6 bases of the junction unmatched. The germline V gene encodes CDR1 MDHEN and CDR2 SYDVKM. The CDR3 length is 14 residues. CDR3 bases: TGTGCCAGCAGCCCGGGACAGGGGTTGGAAAAACTGTTTTTT. Its protein is CASSPGQGLEKLFF.

The chain joins TRBV20-1 to TRBJ2-1; D is unresolved. This CDR3 comprises 10 residues. Per the germline V gene, CDR1 is DFQATT and CDR2 is SNEGSKA (reference sequence). Trimming removed 5 bases at V and 6 bases at J, with 5 bases between. DNA of the CDR3: TGCAGTGCTCCGGTCAATGAGCAGTTCTTC. Translated: CSAPVNEQFF.

The rearrangement joins TRBV28 to TRBJ2-1; the D gene is possibly TRBD2 (8 bases). The germline V gene encodes CDR1 MDHEN and CDR2 SYDVKM. V lost 7 bases and J 4 bases, leaving 17 bases between the germline ends. The CDR3 sequence is 15 residues long. The CDR3 reads CASTREGAGYNEQFF. The CDR3 coding sequence is TGTGCCAGCACTCGGGAGGGGGCGGGTTACAATGAGCAGTTCTTC. The full variable domain, rest sourced from reference TRBV28 and TRBJ2-1, is DVKVTQSSRYLVKRTGEKVFLECVQDMDHENMFWYRQDPGLGLRLIYFSYDVKMKEKGDIPEGYSVSREKKERFSLILESASTNQTSMYLCASTREGAGYNEQFFGPGTRLTVL.

The chain is built from TRBV10-2 and TRBJ2-7; a possible D gene is TRBD1 (8 bases). CDR1 is WSHSY and CDR2 is SAAADI in the germline V gene. Trimming removed 3 bases at V and 5 bases at J, with 14 bases between. This CDR3 is built from 14 residues. The CDR3 here is CASSDETGGDEQYV. CDR3 in DNA: TGCGCCAGCAGTGATGAAACAGGGGGGGACGAGCAGTACGTC.

Here the CDR3 DNA reads TGTGCCAGCAGTTACTCGAGCTTCTACAATGAGCAGTTCTTC. Its translation is CASSYSSFYNEQFF. The chain recombines TRBV6-5 with TRBJ2-1; D is uncertain. Trimming took 0 bases from V and 3 from J, leaving 6 bases between them. CDR3 size: 14 residues. Germline lookup yields CDR1 MNHEY and CDR2 SVGAGI.

This clone turned up a few times. The CDR3 DNA follows: TGTGCCAGCAGCCAATCATCCCAGGGTCGGTACAATGAGCAGTTCTTC. This encodes CASSQSSQGRYNEQFF. The chain links TRBV16 to TRBJ2-1, with a tentative D call TRBD1 (5 bases). Trimming removed 0 bases from V and 4 bases from J, with 13 bases in between. Germline values: CDR1 KGHSY, CDR2 FQNENV. CDR3 length: 16 residues.

J is TRBJ2-5 and V is TRBV11-2; D gene uncertain. The ends were cut back, 5 bases at V and 1 base at J, with 11 bases in the middle. This CDR3 has 14 residues. Germline CDR1 and CDR2: SGHAT and FQNNGV. The CDR3 protein is CASSAPNIQETQYF. The CDR3 DNA reads as TGTGCCAGCAGCGCTCCTAATATCCAAGAGACCCAGTACTTC.

The rearrangement uses TRBV18 and TRBJ1-6; maybe TRBD1 (6 bases). Germline V gene data show CDR1 as KGHSH and CDR2 as LQKENI. CDR3 length: 19 residues. The V end lost 3 bases, the J end lost 2 bases, and 20 bases lay between the germline ends. CDR3 coding DNA: TGTGCCAGCTCACCGGGGGCCGGGACGCGCAGGGCCTATAATTCACCCCTCCACTTT. This encodes CASSPGAGTRRAYNSPLHF.

On this clone: Other DNA sequences in the sample encode the same CDR3. The chain combines TRBV6-1 with TRBJ2-1; 7 bases are a match to TRBD1. Germline V gene data show CDR1 as MNHNS and CDR2 as SASEGT. The CDR3 covers 15 residues. With 5 bases clipped from V and 0 bases from J, the junction kept 4 bases outside the gene matches. The CDR3 DNA follows: TGTGCCAGCAGTCCGGGACAGAGCTCCTACAATGAGCAGTTCTTC. The encoded protein is CASSPGQSSYNEQFF.

This rearrangement joins TRBV7-9 to TRBJ1-3, with no clear D. The CDR3 totals 18 residues. CDR1 and CDR2 (germline): SEHNR, FQNEAQ (reference sequence). Between the trimmed V and J ends, which lost 1 base and 2 bases, there was a span of 18 bases. The CDR3 nucleotides read TGTGCCAGCAGCTTAGGGATGCGGACCAGCATAGCTGGAAACACCATATATTTT. It codes for CASSLGMRTSIAGNTIYF. Combining the CDR3 with reference TRBV7-9 and TRBJ1-3 gives the whole variable domain DTGVSQNPRHKITKRGQNVTFRCDPISEHNRLYWYRQTLGQGPEFLTYFQNEAQLEKSRLLSDRFSAERPKGSFSTLEIQRTEQGDSAMYLCASSLGMRTSIAGNTIYFGEGSWLTVV.

The chain employs TRBV6-4 and TRBJ2-2; perhaps D is TRBD1 or TRBD2 (5 bases each). CDR3 length: 15 amino acids. Per the germline V gene, CDR1 is MRHNA and CDR2 is SNTAGT. V was trimmed by 4 bases and J by 3 bases, leaving 12 bases between them. The DNA for the CDR3 is TGTGCCAGCAGTGTGGGGACCGGGGACACCGGGGAGCTGTTTTTT. Amino acid sequence: CASSVGTGDTGELFF.

The V gene is TRBV11-2, the J gene TRBJ1-1; D is ambiguous. V shed 5 bases and J shed 6 bases, with 16 bases lying between them. The CDR3 consists of 14 residues. Germline CDR1 is SGHAT and CDR2 is FQNNGV. DNA for the CDR3: TGTGCCAGCAGCATTGGGGAGCCTAGGGCTGAAGCTTTCTTT. It codes for CASSIGEPRAEAFF. Full variable domain (missing parts from reference TRBV11-2 and TRBJ1-1): EAGVAQSPRYKIIEKRQSVAFWCNPISGHATLYWYQQILGQGPKLLIQFQNNGVVDDSQLPKDRFSAERLKGVDSTLKIQPAKLEDSAVYLCASSIGEPRAEAFFGQGTRLTVV.

This clone has more than one count but fewer than ten. This CDR3 reads CASSEAGGGQETQYF. DNA of the CDR3: TGTGCCAGCAGTGAAGCGGGCGGGGGGCAAGAGACCCAGTACTTC. The V and J genes are TRBV6-1 and TRBJ2-5; TRBD2 matches 8 bases. The CDR3 is 15 residues long. V shed 0 bases, J shed 2 bases, and the junction held 2 bases outside the gene matches. Germline V gene sequence: CDR1 MNHNS, CDR2 SASEGT.

This clone was seen more than once but under ten times. An end of the junction differs from the germline gene, which may be a read error. This chain uses TRBV11-2 with TRBJ2-7, with D unclear. CDR3 length equals 10 residues. CDR1 and CDR2 (germline): SGHAT, FQNNGV. CDR3 loop: CASSLGTEHF. CDR3 bases: TGTGCCAGCAGCTTAGGGACCGAACACTTC.

The J gene is TRBJ2-1, the V gene TRBV6-5; D is possibly TRBD2 (6 bases). Trimming stripped 4 bases from V and 10 bases from J, with 17 bases between. Germline loops: CDR1 MNHEY, CDR2 SVGAGI. The CDR3 is 14 amino acids. The CDR3 is CASSSGDGMGEQFF. DNA of the CDR3: TGTGCCAGCAGTTCGGGGGACGGGATGGGCGAGCAGTTCTTC.

This chain's CDR3 is CAFLFRPTSGEQYV. DNA of the CDR3: TGTGCCTTTTTGTTTCGCCCTACTTCGGGTGAGCAGTACGTC. This chain connects TRBV30 to TRBJ2-7; D uncertain. The V gene lost 7 bases and the J gene lost 7 bases, with 23 bases spanning the gap. The CDR3 has 14 amino acids. Germline V gene lookup returns CDR1 GTSNPN and CDR2 SVGIG (reference sequence).

This chain links TRBV29-1 with TRBJ2-3, with TRBD2 matching 10 bases. The CDR3 loop spans 16 amino acids. The germline CDR1 and CDR2 sequences are SQVTM and ANQGSEA. J was trimmed by 1 base and V by 3 bases; bases with no gene match: 7. CDR3 protein: CSVEDLAGEGTDTQYF. The CDR3 region has the DNA TGCAGCGTTGAGGACCTAGCGGGGGAAGGCACAGATACGCAGTATTTT.

This chain links TRBV6-5 with TRBJ1-4, with no clear D. Looked up from germline, CDR1 is MNHEY and CDR2 is SVGAGI. V was trimmed by 6 bases and J by 7 bases, leaving 6 bases between them. The CDR3 loop spans 11 amino acids. For the CDR3, the DNA is TGTGCCAGCAGCTCGGGTGAAAAACTGTTTTTT. This encodes CASSSGEKLFF.

CDR3 in amino acids: CASRGTGAYEQYV. The CDR3 region has the DNA TGTGCCAGCAGAGGGACAGGGGCCTACGAGCAGTACGTC. The J gene is TRBJ2-7, the V gene TRBV28; 10 nucleotides agree with TRBD1. Germline CDR1 reads MDHEN; CDR2 reads SYDVKM. The CDR3 consists of 13 residues. The V and J ends lost 6 bases and 2 bases, in that order; junction bases with no gene match: 1.

In its sample, this clone ranks as medium-sized. This sequence joins TRBV15 and TRBJ2-6; TRBD1 is a possible D gene (5 bases). Germline V lookup: CDR1 LNHNV, CDR2 YYDKDF (reference sequence). This CDR3 has 15 amino acids. The V end was cut by 8 bases, the J end by 3 bases, with 14 bases between. The CDR3 spells CATGHRLDGANVLTF. In DNA, the CDR3 is TGTGCCACCGGACACCGGTTGGATGGGGCCAACGTCCTGACTTTC.

The rearrangement uses TRBV27 and TRBJ1-6; possible D gene TRBD1, 6 bases. Trimming cost V 6 bases and J 4 bases, with 10 bases left between them. The germline V gene encodes CDR1 MNHEY and CDR2 SMNVEV (reference sequence). The CDR3 contains 14 residues. The CDR3 bases are TGTGCCAGCAGGGGGGCAGCTTATAATTCACCCCTCCACTTT. Translation: CASRGAAYNSPLHF.

The V and J genes are TRBV19 and TRBJ2-5; D gene unclear. The length of the CDR3 is 15 residues. V dropped 5 bases and J dropped 1 base, with 14 bases sitting between them. Germline loops: CDR1 LNHDA, CDR2 SQIVND (reference sequence). The CDR3: CASSESVRPQETQYF. The CDR3 nucleotides are TGTGCCAGTAGTGAATCCGTGCGGCCCCAAGAGACCCAGTACTTC.

The CDR3 spells CASSPPRDFGSLHF. CDR3 DNA sequence: TGTGCCAGCAGCCCACCCCGGGACTTTGGGTCCCTCCACTTT. The chain uses TRBV7-2 and TRBJ1-6; TRBD1 is a possible D gene (5 bases). The germline V gene has CDR1 SGHTA and CDR2 FQGNSA. The CDR3 contains 14 residues. The germline V and J ends were trimmed by 5 bases and 14 bases, with 19 bases remaining between them.

The chain links TRBV4-1 to TRBJ1-2, with 9 bases aligning to TRBD1. Germline CDR1 MGHRA, CDR2 YSYEKL. The CDR3 is made up of 14 amino acids. The ends lost 3 bases at V and 8 bases at J; junction bases unmatched: 7. The CDR3 is CASSHNRGLGGYTF. The CDR3 coding sequence is TGCGCCAGCAGCCATAACAGGGGGCTCGGAGGCTACACCTTC.

This chain uses TRBV27 with TRBJ2-2, with 9 bases identical to TRBD1. Per the germline V gene, CDR1 is MNHEY and CDR2 is SMNVEV (reference sequence). The trim removed 3 bases at V and 3 bases at J, leaving 2 bases unmatched. CDR3 length: 15 residues. CDR3 DNA: TGTGCCAGCAGTTTGAGACAGGGGGACACCGGGGAGCTGTTTTTT. It yields the protein CASSLRQGDTGELFF.

By its share, this clone is medium-sized. At the DNA level, this CDR3 is encoded by other sequences in the same sample as well. The CDR3 DNA reads as TGTGCCAGCAGCCGGCGGGGTTACAATGAGCAGTTCTTC. This gives the protein CASSRRGYNEQFF. The V and J genes are TRBV6-5 and TRBJ2-1; D is possibly TRBD2 (6 bases). This CDR3 spans 13 amino acids. Germline V gene lookup returns CDR1 MNHEY and CDR2 SVGAGI. V lost 6 bases, J lost 4 bases, and 10 bases lay in between.

The table lists this clone with a count of one. This chain connects TRBV5-1 to TRBJ1-2, with D maybe TRBD1 (5 bases). The germline CDR1 and CDR2 sequences are SGHRS and YFSETQ. This CDR3 contains 16 residues. The V and J ends lost 2 bases and 0 bases respectively, with 14 bases between them. The CDR3 DNA follows: TGCGCCAGCAGCTTTAACCGGGACGGATCTAACTATGGCTACACCTTC. Translating gives CASSFNRDGSNYGYTF.

This chain connects TRBV4-1 to TRBJ2-3, with no clear D. This CDR3 region has 14 residues. CDR1 is MGHRA, CDR2 YSYEKL, per germline. The V gene lost 0 bases and the J gene lost 0 bases, with 4 bases spanning the gap. The CDR3: CASSQEPSTDTQYF. The CDR3 DNA sequence: TGCGCCAGCAGCCAAGAACCTAGCACAGATACGCAGTATTTT.

The chain has TRBV10-1 and TRBJ2-2, with D perhaps matching TRBD2 (6 bases). Trimming stripped 0 bases from V and 11 bases from J, with 13 bases between. The CDR3 is 14 residues long. Germline V CDR1 and CDR2: WNHNN, SYGVQD (reference sequence). CDR3 sequence: CASSESVAGSELFF. The CDR3 DNA follows: TGCGCCAGCAGTGAGTCGGTGGCGGGATCCGAGCTGTTTTTT.

This clone rates as medium-sized. The chain uses TRBV6-5 and TRBJ2-7; TRBD2 agrees at 10 bases. The V gene end was trimmed by 10 bases and the J gene end by 5 bases; junction bases not matched to a gene: 8. Germline CDR1 and CDR2: MNHEY and SVGAGI. The CDR3 spans 13 residues. The CDR3 DNA is TGTGCCACATGGGCTAGCGGGGGCAACGAGCAGTACTTC. Translation: CATWASGGNEQYF.

This clone was seen only a few times. This chain links TRBV4-1 with TRBJ1-2; 8 nucleotides match TRBD1. Germline CDR1 and CDR2: MGHRA and YSYEKL. V lost 2 bases and J lost 3; bases outside the gene matches: 5. The CDR3 spans 15 residues. CDR3 amino acids: CASSQRTGPDYGYTF. The CDR3 nucleotides read TGCGCCAGCAGCCAAAGGACAGGGCCGGACTATGGCTACACCTTC.